The sequence of this T cell receptor (beta chain) was determined in a study of monozygotic twins with inflammatory bowel disease. CDR3 size: 12 residues. Germline CDR1 and CDR2: SNHLY and FYNNEI. The input for each TCR library was 3500 ng of total RNA. The template-switching step introduced UMIs that carried a 6-nucleotide sample barcode. TCRdb reprocessed the 5' RACE reads, keeping one entry per CDR3 protein, no DNA. Listed are over 350,000 distinct CDR3 sequences; 2.5% to 3% falls within the top ten. The specimen sequenced was blood. The chain couples TRBV2 to TRBJ1-6; the D call of TRBD1 rests on TCRdb alone, since no DNA is present to check it. This TCR came from a human donor with ulcerative colitis or Crohn's disease, or a healthy co-twin of an affected twin (not recorded which). The CDR3 protein is CATSGVDSPLHF.